The present TCR beta chain was sequenced within a study of CD8 T cells in Susac syndrome. Study results and limitations: Clonal expansion involving Susac CD8+ cells peaked in TEMRA cells and active patients. It was acknowledged in the study that its TCR sequencing and HLA analysis involved a relatively small number of individuals. The number of Susac-specific public clones found was 15 to 20 in total CD8+ repertoires and about 5 in CD8+ TEMRA repertoires.

A note on this clonotype: Its antigen is undetermined.

The authors reverse transcribed about 0.5 to 1 ug RNA with random hexamers. TCRdb independently ran MiXCR on the immunoSEQ multiplex PCR reads; one entry per CDR3 protein. The repertoire holds around 81,000 distinct CDR3 sequences, approximately 95% seen once, with approximately 0.92% in the top ten. TCR beta sequences were obtained from blood CD8+ and CD4+ T cells. What was sequenced was CD8+ T cells from PBMCs. The TCR was taken from a human donor with Susac syndrome.

This CDR3 is CSASSPDMNTEAFF. CDR3 nucleotides: TGCAGTGCTAGTAGTCCGGACATGAACACTGAAGCTTTCTTT. This chain uses TRBV20-1 with TRBJ1-1; a possible D gene is TRBD1 (5 bases). This CDR3 is 14 amino acids long. Trimming cost V 3 bases and J 0 bases, with 11 bases left between them. Germline assignment: CDR1 DFQATT and CDR2 SNEGSKA (reference sequence).